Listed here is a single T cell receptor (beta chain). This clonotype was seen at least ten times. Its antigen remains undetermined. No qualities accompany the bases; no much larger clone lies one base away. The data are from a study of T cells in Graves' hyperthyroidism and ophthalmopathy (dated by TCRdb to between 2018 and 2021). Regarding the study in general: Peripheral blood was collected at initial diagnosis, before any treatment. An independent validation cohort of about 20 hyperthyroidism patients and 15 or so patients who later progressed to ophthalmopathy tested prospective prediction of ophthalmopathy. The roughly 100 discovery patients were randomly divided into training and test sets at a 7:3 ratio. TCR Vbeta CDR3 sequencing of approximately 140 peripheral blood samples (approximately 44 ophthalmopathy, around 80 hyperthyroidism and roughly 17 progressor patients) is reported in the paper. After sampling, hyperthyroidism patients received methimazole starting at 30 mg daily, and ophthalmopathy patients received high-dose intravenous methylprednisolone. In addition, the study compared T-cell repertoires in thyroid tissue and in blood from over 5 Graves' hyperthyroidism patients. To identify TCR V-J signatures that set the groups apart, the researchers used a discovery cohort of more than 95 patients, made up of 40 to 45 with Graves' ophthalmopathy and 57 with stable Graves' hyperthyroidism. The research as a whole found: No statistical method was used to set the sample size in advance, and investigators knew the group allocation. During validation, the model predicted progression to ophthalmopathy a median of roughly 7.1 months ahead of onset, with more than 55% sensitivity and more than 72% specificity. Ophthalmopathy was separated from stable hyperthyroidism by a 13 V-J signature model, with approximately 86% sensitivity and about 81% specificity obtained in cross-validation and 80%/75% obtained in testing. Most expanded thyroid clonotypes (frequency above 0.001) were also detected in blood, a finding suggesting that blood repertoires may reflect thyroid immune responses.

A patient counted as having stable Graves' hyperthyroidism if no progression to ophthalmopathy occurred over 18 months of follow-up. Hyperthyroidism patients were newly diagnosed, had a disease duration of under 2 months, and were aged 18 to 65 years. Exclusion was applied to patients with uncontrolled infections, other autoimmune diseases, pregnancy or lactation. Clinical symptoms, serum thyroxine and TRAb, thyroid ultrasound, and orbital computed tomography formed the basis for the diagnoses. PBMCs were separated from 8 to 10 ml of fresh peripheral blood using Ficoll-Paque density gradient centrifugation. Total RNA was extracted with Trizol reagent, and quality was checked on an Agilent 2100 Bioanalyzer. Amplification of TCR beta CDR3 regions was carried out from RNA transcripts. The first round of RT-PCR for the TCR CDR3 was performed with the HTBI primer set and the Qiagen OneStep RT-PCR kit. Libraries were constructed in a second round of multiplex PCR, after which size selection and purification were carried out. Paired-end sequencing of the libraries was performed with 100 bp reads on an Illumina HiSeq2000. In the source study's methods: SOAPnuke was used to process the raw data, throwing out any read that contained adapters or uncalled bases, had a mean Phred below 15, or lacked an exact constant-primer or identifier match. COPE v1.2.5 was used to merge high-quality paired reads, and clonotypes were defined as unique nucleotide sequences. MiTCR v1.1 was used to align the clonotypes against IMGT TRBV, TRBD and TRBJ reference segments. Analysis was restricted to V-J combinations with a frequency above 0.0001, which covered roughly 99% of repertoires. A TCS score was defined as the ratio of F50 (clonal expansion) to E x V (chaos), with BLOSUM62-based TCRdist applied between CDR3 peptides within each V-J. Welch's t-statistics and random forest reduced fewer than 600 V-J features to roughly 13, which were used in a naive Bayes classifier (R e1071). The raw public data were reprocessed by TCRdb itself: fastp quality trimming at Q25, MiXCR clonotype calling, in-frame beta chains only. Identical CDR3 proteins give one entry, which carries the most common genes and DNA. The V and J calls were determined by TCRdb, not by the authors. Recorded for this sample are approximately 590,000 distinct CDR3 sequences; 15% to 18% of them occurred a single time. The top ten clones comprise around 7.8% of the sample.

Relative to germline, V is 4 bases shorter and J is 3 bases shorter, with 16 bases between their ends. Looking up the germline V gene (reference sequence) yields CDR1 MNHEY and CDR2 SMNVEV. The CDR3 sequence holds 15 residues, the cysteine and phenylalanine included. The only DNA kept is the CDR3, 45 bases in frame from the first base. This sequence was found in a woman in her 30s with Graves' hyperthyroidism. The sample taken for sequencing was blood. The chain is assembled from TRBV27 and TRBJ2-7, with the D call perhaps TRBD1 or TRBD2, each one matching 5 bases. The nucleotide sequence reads TGTGCCAGCAGTTGGTCTGGGGACGGATTCTACGAGCAGTACTTC. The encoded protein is CASSWSGDGFYEQYF.